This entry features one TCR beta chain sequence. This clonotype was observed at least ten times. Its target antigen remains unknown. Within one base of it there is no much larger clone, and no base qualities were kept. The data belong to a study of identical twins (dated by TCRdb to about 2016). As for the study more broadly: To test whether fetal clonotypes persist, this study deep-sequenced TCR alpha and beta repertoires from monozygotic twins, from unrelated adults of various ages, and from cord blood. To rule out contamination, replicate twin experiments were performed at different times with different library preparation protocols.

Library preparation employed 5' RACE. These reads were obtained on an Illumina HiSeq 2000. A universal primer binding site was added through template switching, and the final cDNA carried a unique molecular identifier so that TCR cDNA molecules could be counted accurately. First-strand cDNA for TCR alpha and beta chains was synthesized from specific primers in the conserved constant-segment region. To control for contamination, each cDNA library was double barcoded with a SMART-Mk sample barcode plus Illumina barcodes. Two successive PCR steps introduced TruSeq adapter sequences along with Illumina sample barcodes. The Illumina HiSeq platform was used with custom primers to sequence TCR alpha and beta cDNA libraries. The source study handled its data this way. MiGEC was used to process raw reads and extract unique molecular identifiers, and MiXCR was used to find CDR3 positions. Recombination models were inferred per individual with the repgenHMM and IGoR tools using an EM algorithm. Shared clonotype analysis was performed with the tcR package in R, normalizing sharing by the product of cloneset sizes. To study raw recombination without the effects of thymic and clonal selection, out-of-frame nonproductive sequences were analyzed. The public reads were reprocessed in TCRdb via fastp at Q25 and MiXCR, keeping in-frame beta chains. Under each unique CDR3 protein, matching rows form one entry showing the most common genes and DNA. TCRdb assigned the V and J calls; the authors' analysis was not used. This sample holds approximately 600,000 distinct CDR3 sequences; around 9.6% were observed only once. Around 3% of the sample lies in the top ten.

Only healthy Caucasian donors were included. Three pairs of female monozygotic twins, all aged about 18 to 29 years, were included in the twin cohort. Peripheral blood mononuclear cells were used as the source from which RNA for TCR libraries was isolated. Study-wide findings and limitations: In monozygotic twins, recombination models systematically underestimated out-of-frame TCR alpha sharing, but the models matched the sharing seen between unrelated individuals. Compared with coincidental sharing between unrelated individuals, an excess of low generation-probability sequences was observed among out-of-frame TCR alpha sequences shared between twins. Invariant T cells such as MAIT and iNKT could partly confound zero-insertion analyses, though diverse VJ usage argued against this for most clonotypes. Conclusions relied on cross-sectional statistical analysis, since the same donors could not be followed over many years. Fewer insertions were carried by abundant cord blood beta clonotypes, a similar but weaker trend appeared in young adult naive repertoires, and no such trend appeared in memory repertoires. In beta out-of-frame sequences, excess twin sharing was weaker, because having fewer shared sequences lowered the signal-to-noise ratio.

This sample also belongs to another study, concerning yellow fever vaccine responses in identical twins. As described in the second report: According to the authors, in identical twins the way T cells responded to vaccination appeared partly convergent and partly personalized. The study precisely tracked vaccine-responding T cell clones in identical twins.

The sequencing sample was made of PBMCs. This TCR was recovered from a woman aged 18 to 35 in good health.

Here is the DNA: TGTGCCACCAGCGGACGAGGCCTTGGGCAGGGCAATCAGCCCCAGCATTTT. Translated, this gives CATSGRGLGQGNQPQHF. The rearranged segments are TRBV15 and TRBJ1-5; the D gene is unclear. The junction carries 19 bases between V and J, which are trimmed by 5 bases and 2 bases respectively. The CDR3, cysteine through phenylalanine, is 17 amino acids long. Only the CDR3 portion is preserved as DNA: 51 bases, with reading frame beginning at the first base. According to the germline V gene (reference sequence), CDR1 reads LNHNV and CDR2 reads YYDKDF.